These 7 T cell receptor beta chains originate from one sample sequenced in a study of blood T cells in healthy people across ages. Together with a sample-barcoded 5' primer, a J-beta primer mix was included in a second PCR lasting about 7 to 11 cycles. MiXCR, applied by TCRdb to the 5' RACE reads, yields one record per CDR3 protein. The sample yields some 880,000 distinct CDR3 sequences, roughly 34% seen once. The sample consisted of blood. These receptors came from a man between 18 and 29 years old in good health.

The chain joins TRBV4-3 to TRBJ1-2; the D is unclear. The CDR3 sequence is 15 residues long. Between the trimmed V and J ends, which lost 1 base and 2 bases, there was a span of 11 bases. Looked up from germline, CDR1 is LGHNA and CDR2 is YSLEER. As DNA, the CDR3 is TGCGCCAGCAGCCAAGCCCTTCTGAGCAACTATGGCTACACCTTC. It specifies CASSQALLSNYGYTF.

The V and J genes are TRBV7-3 and TRBJ2-7; weak D call: TRBD2 (6 bases). The germline V gene encodes CDR1 SGHTA and CDR2 FQGTGA. The CDR3 extends over 15 amino acids. Trimming left V 7 bases short and J 7 bases short, with 23 bases between. Here the CDR3 reads CASNSRDSTYNEQYF. The DNA for the CDR3 is TGTGCCAGCAACTCCCGGGACTCCACCTACAATGAGCAGTACTTC.

V is TRBV21-1 and J is TRBJ2-1; the listed D gene, TRBD1, was not tested against the DNA. TRBV21-1 is designated a pseudogene. CDR3 length: 13 residues. The CDR3 is CASREGTGDEQFF. DNA of the CDR3: TGTGCCAGCAGGGAAGGGACAGGGGACGAGCAGTTCTTC.

This clonotype was seen a single time. The chain combines TRBV4-1 with TRBJ1-6; D possibly corresponds to TRBD1 (5 bases). V lost 4 bases to trimming and J lost 9 bases, with 22 bases between them. Germline lookup yields CDR1 MGHRA and CDR2 YSYEKL. This CDR3 has 17 amino acids. DNA for the CDR3: TGCGCCAGCAGCCCCGGACACCCCAGGAGGGCTAGTTCACCCCTCCACTTT. It codes for CASSPGHPRRASSPLHF.

This clonotype was seen more than once but under ten times. The chain is built from TRBV20-1 and TRBJ2-4; D perhaps matches TRBD2 (5 bases). Trimming shortened V by 0 bases and J by 1 base, and 7 bases separated the two germline ends. Germline values: CDR1 DFQATT, CDR2 SNEGSKA (reference sequence). This CDR3 has 14 amino acids. The CDR3 DNA reads TGCAGTGCTAGAGATCGAGGGGCCAAAAACATTCAGTACTTC. Protein: CSARDRGAKNIQYF.

This clonotype was seen many times. V and J are TRBV12-3 or TRBV12-4 and TRBJ1-2; no firm D call. The ends were cut back, 3 bases at V and 8 bases at J, with 7 bases in the middle. This CDR3 has 11 residues. CDR3 sequence (DNA): TGTGCCAGCAGTTTGGGCCAAGGCTACACCTTC. Encoded protein: CASSLGQGYTF.

The chain combines TRBV12-3 or TRBV12-4 with TRBJ1-6; TRBD1 might be the D (6 bases). This CDR3 has 17 amino acids. V was trimmed by 4 bases and J by 4 bases, leaving 17 bases between them. DNA for the CDR3: TGTGCCAGCAGTTCCTGGGGGCTTGCGGGATATAATTCACCCCTCCACTTT. Amino acids: CASSSWGLAGYNSPLHF.